The sequence of this T cell receptor beta chain was determined in a study of blood T cell repertoires in COVID-19. On the study more broadly: T cells, B-cell-depleted T cells, or PBMCs provided the cDNA or gDNA that served as material.

In the original workflow: Reference gene primer amplification in the assay estimated nucleated cell counts. The data were produced by immunoSEQ multiplex PCR, yet TCRdb's version contains in-frame clones alone and is incomplete. V, J and clone size derive from that table, while D and trimming were established from the DNA sequence. The table lists 130,000 or so clones, 86% of them singletons. CDR3 length: 14 amino acids. Trimming shortened V by 6 bases and J by 0 bases, and 10 bases separated the two germline ends. CDR1 is MNHEY, CDR2 SVGAGI, per germline. Sequencing input: peripheral blood. The rearrangement links TRBV6-5 to TRBJ2-3, with a tentative D call TRBD2 (5 bases). This clonotype originated in a middle-aged man with acute or convalescent COVID-19. The CDR3 coding sequence is TGTGCCAGCAGGGGGAGATCAAGCACAGATACGCAGTATTTT. Protein: CASRGRSSTDTQYF.